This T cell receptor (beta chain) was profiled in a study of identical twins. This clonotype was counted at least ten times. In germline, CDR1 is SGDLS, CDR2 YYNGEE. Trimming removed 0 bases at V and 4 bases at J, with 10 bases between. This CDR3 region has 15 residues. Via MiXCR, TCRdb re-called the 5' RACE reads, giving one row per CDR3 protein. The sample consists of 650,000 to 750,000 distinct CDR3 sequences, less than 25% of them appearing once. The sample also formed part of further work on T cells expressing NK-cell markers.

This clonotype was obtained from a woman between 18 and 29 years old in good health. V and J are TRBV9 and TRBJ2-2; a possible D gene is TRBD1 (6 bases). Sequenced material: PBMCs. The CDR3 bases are TGTGCCAGCAGCGTAGACCAGGGGAGCACCGGGGAGCTGTTTTTT. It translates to CASSVDQGSTGELFF. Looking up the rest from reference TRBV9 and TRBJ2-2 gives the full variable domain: DSGVTQTPKHLITATGQRVTLRCSPRSGDLSVYWYQQSLDQGLQFLIQYYNGEERAKGNILERFSAQQFPDLHSELNLSSLELGDSALYFCASSVDQGSTGELFFGEGSRLTVL.